This T cell receptor beta chain was documented in a study of regulatory T cells in long-lasting Graves disease. The time point is: newly diagnosed GD, antithyroid drugs for less than 3 months. PBMC RNA was the source of the TCR library. The TCR beta library used iRepertoire HTBI primers with Arm-PCR amplification of CDR3. MiXCR was run by TCRdb on the multiplex PCR reads, yielding one entry per CDR3 protein. In the table there are about 420,000 distinct CDR3 sequences, 16% of which are singletons. The germline V and J ends were trimmed by 0 bases and 7 bases, with 7 bases remaining between them. This CDR3 contains 12 residues. Germline CDR1 and CDR2: DFQATT and SNEGSKA (reference sequence). This clonotype was counted many times. Its antigen is still unknown. Study results and caveats: The sample size was small, and this may have reduced accuracy.

Another study also made use of these data, one on T cells in Graves' hyperthyroidism and ophthalmopathy. Per that study: No ophthalmopathy progression within 18 months constituted stable Graves' hyperthyroidism. Most thyroid clonotypes that were expanded above 0.001 also turned up in blood.

The genes are TRBV20-1 and TRBJ1-5, with D unresolved. This receptor was identified in a woman aged 18-29 years with Graves disease. The material was peripheral blood mononuclear cells (PBMCs), obtained at new diagnosis, from a patient treated with antithyroid drugs. CDR3 region: CSARDRGQPQHF. CDR3 sequence (DNA): TGCAGTGCTAGAGACAGAGGCCAGCCCCAGCATTTT.